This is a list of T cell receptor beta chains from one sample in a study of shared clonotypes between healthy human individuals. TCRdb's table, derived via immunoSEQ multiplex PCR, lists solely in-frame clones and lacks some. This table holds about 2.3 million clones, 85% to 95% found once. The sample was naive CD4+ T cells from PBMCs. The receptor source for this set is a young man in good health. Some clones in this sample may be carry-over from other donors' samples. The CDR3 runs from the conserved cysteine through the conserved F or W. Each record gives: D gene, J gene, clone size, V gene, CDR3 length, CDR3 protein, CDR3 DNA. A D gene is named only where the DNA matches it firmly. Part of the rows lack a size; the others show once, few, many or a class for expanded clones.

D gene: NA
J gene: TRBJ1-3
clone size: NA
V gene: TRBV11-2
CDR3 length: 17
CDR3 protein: CASSLGRGGKDGNTIYF
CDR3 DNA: TGTGCCAGCAGCTTAGGACGGGGGGGCAAGGATGGAAACACCATATATTTT

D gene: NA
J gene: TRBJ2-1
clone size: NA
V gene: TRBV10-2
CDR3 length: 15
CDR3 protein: CASNSGAIGYNEQFF
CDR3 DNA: TGCGCCAGCAACTCAGGAGCCATCGGCTACAATGAGCAGTTCTTC

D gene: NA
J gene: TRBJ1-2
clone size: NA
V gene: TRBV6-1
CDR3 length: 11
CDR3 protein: CASTQTEGYTF
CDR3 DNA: TGTGCCAGCACCCAGACAGAAGGCTACACCTTC

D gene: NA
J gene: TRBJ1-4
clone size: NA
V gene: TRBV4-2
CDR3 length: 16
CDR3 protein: CASSQDGTPRTEKLFF
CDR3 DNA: TGTGCCAGCAGCCAAGATGGGACACCGAGGACTGAAAAACTGTTTTTT

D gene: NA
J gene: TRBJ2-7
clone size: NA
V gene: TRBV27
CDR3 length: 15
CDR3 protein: CASSFTGYLGYEQYF
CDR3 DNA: TGTGCCAGCAGTTTTACAGGGTATTTGGGTTACGAGCAGTACTTC

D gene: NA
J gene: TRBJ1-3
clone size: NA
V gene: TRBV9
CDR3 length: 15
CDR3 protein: CASSVDRESGNTIYF
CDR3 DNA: TGTGCCAGCAGCGTAGATAGGGAATCGGGAAACACCATATATTTT

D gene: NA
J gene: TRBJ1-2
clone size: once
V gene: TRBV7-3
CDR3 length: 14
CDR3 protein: CASSLMQGPYGYTF
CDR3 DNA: TGTGCCAGCAGCTTAATGCAGGGTCCCTATGGCTACACCTTC

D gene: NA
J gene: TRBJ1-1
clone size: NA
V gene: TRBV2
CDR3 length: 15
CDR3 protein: CASRPHLREGTEAFF
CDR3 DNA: TGTGCCAGCAGACCCCACCTTAGGGAGGGCACTGAAGCTTTCTTT

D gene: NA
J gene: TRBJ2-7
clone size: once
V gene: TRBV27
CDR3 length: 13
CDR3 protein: CASSFGRTYEQYF
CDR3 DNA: TGTGCCAGCAGTTTTGGCCGTACCTACGAGCAGTACTTC

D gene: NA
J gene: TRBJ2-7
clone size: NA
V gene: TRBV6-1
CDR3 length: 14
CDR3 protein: CASSEGDTAYEQYF
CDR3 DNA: TGTGCCAGCAGTGAGGGGGACACAGCCTACGAGCAGTACTTC

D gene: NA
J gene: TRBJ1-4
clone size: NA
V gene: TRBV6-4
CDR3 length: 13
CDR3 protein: CAIKRREGEKLFF
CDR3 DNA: TGTGCCATCAAAAGGCGAGAAGGCGAAAAACTGTTTTTT

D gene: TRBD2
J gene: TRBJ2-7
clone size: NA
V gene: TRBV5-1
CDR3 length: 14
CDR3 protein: CASSLGSGRGEQYF
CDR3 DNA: TGCGCCAGCAGCTTGGGTAGCGGGAGGGGCGAGCAGTACTTC

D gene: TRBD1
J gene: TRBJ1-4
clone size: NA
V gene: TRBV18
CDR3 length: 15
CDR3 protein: CASSRAETGPEKLFF
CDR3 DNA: TGTGCCAGCTCACGTGCAGAGACAGGGCCTGAAAAACTGTTTTTT

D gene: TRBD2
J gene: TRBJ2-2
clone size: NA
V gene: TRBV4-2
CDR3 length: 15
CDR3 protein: CASRGEREPGGELFF
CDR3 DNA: TGTGCCAGCAGAGGCGAGCGGGAGCCGGGCGGGGAGCTGTTTTTT

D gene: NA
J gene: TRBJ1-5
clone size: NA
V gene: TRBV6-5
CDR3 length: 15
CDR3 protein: CASSLNGDGVAPQHF
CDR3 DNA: TGTGCCAGCAGTCTGAACGGGGACGGAGTCGCGCCCCAGCATTTT

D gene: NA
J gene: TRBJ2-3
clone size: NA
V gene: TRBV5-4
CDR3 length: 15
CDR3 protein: CASSRGGMSTDTQYF
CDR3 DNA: TGTGCCAGCAGCCGTGGAGGTATGAGCACAGATACGCAGTATTTT

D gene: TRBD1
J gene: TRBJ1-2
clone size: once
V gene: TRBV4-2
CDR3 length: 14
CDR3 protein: CASSQDVAGGGYTF
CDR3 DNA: TGTGCCAGCAGCCAAGATGTGGCAGGGGGCGGCTACACCTTC

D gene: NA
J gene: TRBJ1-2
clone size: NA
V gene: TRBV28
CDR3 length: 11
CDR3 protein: CAGAGPYGYTF
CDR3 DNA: TGTGCCGGAGCGGGGCCCTATGGCTACACCTTC

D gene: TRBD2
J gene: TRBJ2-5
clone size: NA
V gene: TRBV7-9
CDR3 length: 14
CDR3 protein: CASSSRTSQETQYF
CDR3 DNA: TGTGCCAGCAGCTCTAGGACTAGCCAAGAGACCCAGTACTTC

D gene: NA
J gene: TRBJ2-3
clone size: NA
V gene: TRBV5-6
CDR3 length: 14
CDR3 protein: CASIPRGPPNTQYF
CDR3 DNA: TGTGCCAGCATCCCCCGGGGGCCGCCCAATACGCAGTATTTT

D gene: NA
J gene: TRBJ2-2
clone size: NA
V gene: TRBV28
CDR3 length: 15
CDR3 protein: CASSFKYGGTGELFF
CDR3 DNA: TGTGCCAGCAGTTTTAAGTACGGGGGCACCGGGGAGCTGTTTTTT

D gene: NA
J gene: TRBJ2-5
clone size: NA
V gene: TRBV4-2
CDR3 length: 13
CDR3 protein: CASSQDGFETQYF
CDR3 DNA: TGTGCCAGCAGCCAAGATGGGTTTGAGACCCAGTACTTC

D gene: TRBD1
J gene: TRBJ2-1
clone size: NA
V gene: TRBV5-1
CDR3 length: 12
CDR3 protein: CASSLDWTGQFF
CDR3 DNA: TGCGCCAGCAGCTTAGACTGGACAGGGCAGTTCTTC

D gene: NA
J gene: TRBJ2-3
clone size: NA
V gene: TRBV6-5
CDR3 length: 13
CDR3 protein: CASRGHGTDTQYF
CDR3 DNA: TGTGCCAGCAGGGGACATGGCACAGATACGCAGTATTTT

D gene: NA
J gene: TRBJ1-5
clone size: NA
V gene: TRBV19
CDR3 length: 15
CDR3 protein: CASSSGTHSSQPQHF
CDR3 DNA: TGTGCCAGTAGTTCCGGGACTCACAGCAGTCAGCCCCAGCATTTT